The TCR beta chain under discussion was sequenced for a study of cytomegalovirus exposure and HLA in healthy donors. PCR amplification relied on 60 Vbeta primers (plus 13 Jbeta primers). The protocol was immunoSEQ multiplex PCR, while the TCRdb copy is restricted to in-frame clones and leaves out a portion. The sample yields about 140,000 clones, over 75% seen once. V lost 5 bases, J lost 1 base, and 12 bases lay in between. Germline CDR1 and CDR2: MNHEY and SVGAGI. This CDR3 contains 14 residues. This TCR derives from a woman between 35 and 50 years old in good health and CMV-seronegative. The V call is TRBV6-5, the J call TRBJ2-7; a possible D gene is TRBD1 (5 bases). The sample consisted of PBMCs. CDR3 sequence: CASSGQQESYEQYF. The DNA of the CDR3 is TGTGCCAGCAGTGGACAACAGGAGTCCTACGAGCAGTACTTC.